These T cell receptor beta chains were read from a single sample in a study of blood T cell repertoires in COVID-19. Profiling relied on immunoSEQ multiplex PCR, and the TCRdb table lists in-frame clones only, not all of them. The sample consists of around 110,000 clones, more than 70% of them appearing once. Specimen: peripheral blood. The receptors derive from a human donor in a cohort sampled during active COVID-19. The CDR3 runs from the conserved cysteine through the conserved F or W. A D gene is named only where the DNA matches it firmly. Only part of the rows carry a size: once, few, many, or a class if the clone is expanded.

clone_size | j_call | d_call | v_call | cdr3_nt | cdr3_aa
few | TRBJ1-3 | NA | TRBV5-4 | TGTGCCAGCAGCCCTCGAGGTCCAGCCTCTGGAAACACCATATATTTT | CASSPRGPASGNTIYF
NA | TRBJ2-3 | TRBD1 | TRBV2 | TGTGCCAGCAGTCCGGGACAGGGGGCAGATACGCAGTATTTT | CASSPGQGADTQYF
NA | TRBJ1-5 | NA | TRBV3-1/TRBV3-2 | TGTGCCAGCAGCCAAGATCTTAGGGGCCAGCCCCAGCATTTT | CASSQDLRGQPQHF
NA | TRBJ2-1 | NA | TRBV20-1 | TGCAGTGCTAGAGATTTGGCAGGGTATTTCTTC | CSARDLAGYFF
NA | TRBJ1-2 | TRBD1 | TRBV12-5 | TGTGCTAGTGGTTTGGTTCTGGGACAGGGAGGGGGCTATGGCTACACCTTC | CASGLVLGQGGGYGYTF
NA | TRBJ1-6 | TRBD1 | TRBV6-5 | TGTGCCAGCAGTCGGGGACAGAATTCACCCCTCCACTTT | CASSRGQNSPLHF
NA | TRBJ2-3 | NA | TRBV3-1/TRBV3-2 | TGTGCCAGCAGCCAAGTCGGGGGTTGGAGCACAGATACGCAGTATTTT | CASSQVGGWSTDTQYF
NA | TRBJ2-7 | TRBD1 | TRBV4-3 | TGCGCCAGCAGCAACCACAGGGGTAACTACGAGCAGTACTTC | CASSNHRGNYEQYF
NA | TRBJ2-1 | NA | TRBV5-6 | TGTGCCAGCAGCTTAGGAACGGGGGCCTACAATGAGCAGTTCTTC | CASSLGTGAYNEQFF
NA | TRBJ2-3 | TRBD2 | TRBV4-1 | TGCGCCAGCAGCCTAGGACTAGCGGGAGCAAAAGATACGCAGTATTTT | CASSLGLAGAKDTQYF
NA | TRBJ2-3 | NA | TRBV7-3 | TGTGCCAGCAGCTTACGGCCCCCCGACGGGAACACAGATACGCAGTATTTT | CASSLRPPDGNTDTQYF
NA | TRBJ2-1 | TRBD1 | TRBV6-5 | TGTGCCACCTCGGGACAGGCAAGGGATGAGCAGTTCTTC | CATSGQARDEQFF
few | TRBJ2-1 | TRBD2 | TRBV19 | TGTGCCAGTAGGCCCGAGGGAATAGCGGGAGGGGTTGTCAATGAGCAGTTCTTC | CASRPEGIAGGVVNEQFF
NA | TRBJ1-1 | NA | TRBV30 | TGTGCCTGGAGTGTCGAACGGGAGACTGAAGCTTTCTTT | CAWSVERETEAFF
NA | TRBJ2-1 | NA | TRBV12-3/TRBV12-4 | TGTGCCAGCAGTTTAAACAGGTGGAATGAGCAGTTCTTC | CASSLNRWNEQFF
NA | TRBJ2-7 | NA | TRBV30 | TGTGCCTGGAGTGATAAGCGGGCCAGCTCCTACGAGCAGTACTTC | CAWSDKRASSYEQYF
NA | TRBJ1-1 | NA | TRBV4-1 | TGCGCCAGCAGCCAAGAGTGGGGGCGATTGTCTGAAGCTTTCTTT | CASSQEWGRLSEAFF
once | TRBJ1-4 | TRBD1 | TRBV9 | TGTGCCAGCAGCCCCTTGGGACAGGGGAGCGAAAAACTGTTTTTT | CASSPLGQGSEKLFF